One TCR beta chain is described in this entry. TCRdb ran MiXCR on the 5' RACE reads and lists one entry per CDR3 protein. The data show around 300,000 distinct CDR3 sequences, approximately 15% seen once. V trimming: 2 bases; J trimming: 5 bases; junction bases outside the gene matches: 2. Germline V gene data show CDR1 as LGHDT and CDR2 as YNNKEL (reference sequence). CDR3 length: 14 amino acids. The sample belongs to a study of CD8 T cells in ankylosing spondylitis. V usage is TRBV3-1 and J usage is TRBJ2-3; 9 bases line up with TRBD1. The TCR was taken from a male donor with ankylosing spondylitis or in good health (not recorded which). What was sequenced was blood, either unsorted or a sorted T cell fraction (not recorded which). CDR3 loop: CASSQTGGVDTQYF. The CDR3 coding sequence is TGTGCCAGCAGCCAAACAGGGGGCGTAGATACGCAGTATTTT.